Following are 28 T cell receptor beta chains from one sample sequenced in a study of blood T cell repertoires in COVID-19. Sequencing used immunoSEQ multiplex PCR; TCRdb keeps in-frame clones, though not all of them. This sample has around 26,000 clones, with around nine tenths found just once. Sequenced sample: peripheral blood. These receptors originate from a human donor with active COVID-19. The donor label of this sample is uncertain.

The chain recombines TRBV28 with TRBJ1-2; unclear D gene. CDR3 size: 14 residues. The V gene's germline CDR1 is MDHEN and CDR2 SYDVKM. V shed 2 bases and J shed 8 bases, with 15 bases lying between them. The CDR3 DNA reads TGTGCCAGCAGTTTAGTCGTATCAATGCGAGGCTACACCTTC. It codes for CASSLVVSMRGYTF.

The genes are TRBV5-1 and TRBJ2-7; 9 positions agree with TRBD2. The J segment lost 2 bases and the V segment lost 0 bases, leaving 3 bases of the junction unmatched. This CDR3 contains 15 residues. In germline, CDR1 is SGHRS, CDR2 YFSETQ. Here the CDR3 reads CASSLEASGAYEQYF. The CDR3 bases are TGCGCCAGCAGCTTGGAGGCTAGCGGGGCCTACGAGCAGTACTTC.

The gene calls are TRBV19 and TRBJ2-7; 9 bases fit TRBD1. Germline V gene sequence: CDR1 LNHDA, CDR2 SQIVND (reference sequence). Trimming removed 5 bases from V and 5 bases from J; junction bases left unmatched: 13. CDR3 size: 16 residues. The CDR3 nucleotides read TGTGCCAGTAGTTCACGGTCTCGGGACAGGGTAAACGAGCAGTACTTC. It yields the protein CASSSRSRDRVNEQYF.

The chain recombines TRBV14 with TRBJ2-6; no reliable D call. The CDR3 extends over 16 amino acids. Between the trimmed V and J ends, which lost 1 base and 1 base, there was a span of 8 bases. Germline V gene data show CDR1 as SGHDN and CDR2 as FVKESK. The CDR3 is CASSQGYGSGANVLTF. In DNA form, the CDR3 reads TGTGCCAGCAGCCAAGGGTACGGTTCTGGGGCCAACGTCCTGACTTTC.

This sequence joins TRBV18 and TRBJ2-7, with 9 bases lining up with TRBD1. V lost 4 bases to trimming and J lost 5 bases; unmatched junction nucleotides: 6. The CDR3 is 14 residues long. Germline loops: CDR1 KGHSH, CDR2 LQKENI. The CDR3: CASSRDRAPNEQYF. In nucleotides, the CDR3 is TGTGCCAGCTCACGGGACAGGGCCCCCAACGAGCAGTACTTC.

This chain links TRBV7-9 with TRBJ2-7, with 10 bases aligning to TRBD2. V shed 4 bases, J shed 6 bases, and the junction held 21 bases outside the gene matches. Germline values: CDR1 SEHNR, CDR2 FQNEAQ (reference sequence). This CDR3 has 19 residues. The CDR3 DNA reads as TGTGCCAGCAGCTCGATTACTTACCTAGCGGGAGTGGTTGTCGGCGAGCAGTACTTC. This gives the protein CASSSITYLAGVVVGEQYF. The full variable domain, its missing parts supplied by reference TRBV7-9 and TRBJ2-7, is DTGVSQNPRHKITKRGQNVTFRCDPISEHNRLYWYRQTLGQGPEFLTYFQNEAQLEKSRLLSDRFSAERPKGSFSTLEIQRTEQGDSAMYLCASSSITYLAGVVVGEQYFGPGTRLTVT.

The CDR3 region is CASSFRAEAQETQYF. The CDR3, as DNA: TGTGCCAGCAGCTTTCGTGCGGAAGCCCAAGAGACCCAGTACTTC. The chain links TRBV7-9 to TRBJ2-5; D call uncertain. The V end was cut by 3 bases, the J end by 1 base, with 12 bases between. Germline-derived CDR1 and CDR2 are SEHNR and FQNEAQ (reference sequence). This CDR3 is 15 amino acids long.

This clone was detected once. This chain connects TRBV10-2 to TRBJ2-7, with TRBD2 identical over 9 bases. The CDR3 loop spans 14 amino acids. The ends lost 7 bases at V and 2 bases at J; junction bases unmatched: 6. CDR1 WSHSY and CDR2 SAAADI come from the germline V gene. The CDR3 loop reads CASNPSGITYEQYF. Written as DNA, the CDR3 is TGCGCCAGCAATCCTAGCGGGATAACCTACGAGCAGTACTTC.

CDR3 residues: CASSHDRDGYQPQHF. DNA for the CDR3: TGTGCCAGCAGCCACGACAGGGACGGATATCAGCCCCAGCATTTT. The rearrangement uses TRBV4-2 and TRBJ1-5; 7 bases match TRBD1. The V and J ends lost 3 bases and 5 bases, in that order; junction bases with no gene match: 7. CDR1 and CDR2 (germline): LGHNA, YNFKEQ. This CDR3 comprises 15 residues.

CDR3 sequence (DNA): TGTGCCAGCGGAACCTACAGGGGCCCTGCGAACACCGGGGAGCTGTTTTTT. Its protein product is CASGTYRGPANTGELFF. The rearrangement uses TRBV28 and TRBJ2-2; 7 positions match TRBD1. V shed 8 bases and J 0 bases; nucleotides not matched to a gene: 12. There are 17 residues in the CDR3. Germline V gene data show CDR1 as MDHEN and CDR2 as SYDVKM.

The V call is TRBV19, the J call TRBJ2-5; D possibly corresponds to TRBD1 (5 bases). CDR1 and CDR2 (germline): LNHDA, SQIVND (reference sequence). V was clipped by 6 bases and J by 7 bases, with 24 bases between them. This CDR3 is built from 16 residues. DNA for the CDR3: TGTGCCAGTAGCCCCAGTCGACAGCGCGGTACAAGGACCCAGTACTTC. It translates to CASSPSRQRGTRTQYF.

The chain couples TRBV10-3 to TRBJ2-3, with TRBD2 matching 9 bases. V was pared by 5 bases and J by 4 bases, with 4 bases of the junction left unmatched. This CDR3 is 14 amino acids long. Germline V lookup: CDR1 ENHRY, CDR2 SYGVKD. The CDR3 bases are TGTGCCATCAGTAGCGGGAGGTTCTCAGATACGCAGTATTTT. It yields the protein CAISSGRFSDTQYF.

The chain links TRBV27 to TRBJ2-7; D is undetermined. Germline V lookup: CDR1 MNHEY, CDR2 SMNVEV (reference sequence). This CDR3 contains 15 residues. The ends were cut back, 5 bases at V and 2 bases at J, with 16 bases in the middle. The CDR3 sequence is CASSPWQSLAYEQYF. CDR3 DNA: TGTGCCAGCAGTCCCTGGCAGTCCCTCGCCTACGAGCAGTACTTC.

V is TRBV7-9 and J is TRBJ2-5; no firm D call. This CDR3 region has 14 residues. The germline V gene has CDR1 SEHNR and CDR2 FQNEAQ (reference sequence). Trimming removed 5 bases at V and 5 bases at J, with 15 bases between. CDR3 coding DNA: TGTGCCAGCAGCCCGCCCTATATCGGGGAGACCCAGTACTTC. Its translation: CASSPPYIGETQYF.

The chain carries TRBV19 and TRBJ2-2; TRBD2 might be the D (5 bases). CDR3 length: 14 residues. Germline CDR1 LNHDA, CDR2 SQIVND (reference sequence). V was shortened by 7 bases and J by 4 bases, with 13 bases between the two germline ends. The CDR3 DNA sequence: TGTGCCAGTAAGGTGCAGCGGAGCACCGGGGAGCTGTTTTTT. It translates to CASKVQRSTGELFF.

This sequence joins TRBV11-2 and TRBJ2-1, with TRBD2 matching 10 bases. V lost 2 bases to trimming and J lost 6 bases; unmatched junction nucleotides: 4. Germline loops: CDR1 SGHAT, CDR2 FQNNGV. CDR3 length equals 15 residues. The CDR3 DNA is TGTGCCAGCAGCTTAAATCTAGCGGGAGTCAATGAGCAGTTCTTC. Translated, it gives CASSLNLAGVNEQFF. The variable domain in full, completed from reference TRBV11-2 and TRBJ2-1, reads EAGVAQSPRYKIIEKRQSVAFWCNPISGHATLYWYQQILGQGPKLLIQFQNNGVVDDSQLPKDRFSAERLKGVDSTLKIQPAKLEDSAVYLCASSLNLAGVNEQFFGPGTRLTVL.

This clone showed up just once. V gene TRBV18 combines with J gene TRBJ2-5; 8 bases match TRBD2. In germline, CDR1 is KGHSH, CDR2 LQKENI. The CDR3 consists of 13 residues. The J segment lost 4 bases and the V segment lost 5 bases, leaving 3 bases of the junction unmatched. The CDR3 DNA reads as TGTGCCAGCTCAAGGGCGGGAGGAGAGACCCAGTACTTC. Protein: CASSRAGGETQYF.

The genes are TRBV30 and TRBJ1-4; the D gene is possibly TRBD1 (5 bases). Trimming pared 2 bases from V and 8 bases from J, leaving 15 bases between. The CDR3 consists of 14 residues. CDR1 and CDR2 (germline): GTSNPN, SVGIG (reference sequence). DNA of the CDR3: TGTGCCTGGAGTCGGGAGGGGTGGGGAGAAAAACTGTTTTTT. It specifies CAWSREGWGEKLFF.

This clone has only one observation. The chain has TRBV19 and TRBJ2-7, with 8 bases identical to TRBD2. The CDR3 covers 15 residues. J lost 6 bases, V lost 2 bases, and 9 bases had no gene match. Germline V gene lookup returns CDR1 LNHDA and CDR2 SQIVND (reference sequence). The CDR3: CASSIHGGGGLEQYF. CDR3 nucleotide sequence: TGTGCCAGTAGTATACACGGGGGCGGGGGGCTCGAGCAGTACTTC.

The V call is TRBV30, the J call TRBJ2-7; TRBD1 might be the D (6 bases). V was pared by 4 bases and J by 2 bases, with 9 bases between. The germline CDR1 and CDR2 sequences are GTSNPN and SVGIG (reference sequence). The CDR3 length is 12 residues. The CDR3 sequence: CAWNRATYEQYF. The CDR3 region has the DNA TGTGCCTGGAACAGGGCCACCTACGAGCAGTACTTC. Together with reference TRBV30 and TRBJ2-7, the CDR3 gives the full variable domain: SQTIHQWPATLVQPVGSPLSLECTVEGTSNPNLYWYRQAAGRGLQLLFYSVGIGQISSEVPQNLSASRPQDRQFILSSKKLLLSDSGFYLCAWNRATYEQYFGPGTRLTVT.

The gene calls are TRBV9 and TRBJ2-3; unclear D gene. The CDR3 runs to 11 residues. Germline V gene lookup returns CDR1 SGDLS and CDR2 YYNGEE. V lost 7 bases to trimming and J lost 4 bases, with 7 bases between them. CDR3 sequence: CASGAADTQYF. The DNA of the CDR3 is TGTGCCAGCGGAGCAGCAGATACGCAGTATTTT.

This chain uses TRBV5-6 with TRBJ1-1, with D unclear. CDR1 and CDR2 from the germline V gene are SGHDT and YYEEEE. V was trimmed by 4 bases and J by 3 bases, leaving 10 bases between them. This CDR3 spans 13 amino acids. CDR3 protein: CASSTDTYTEAFF. The CDR3 coding sequence is TGTGCCAGCAGCACTGACACCTACACTGAAGCTTTCTTT.

The chain employs TRBV30 and TRBJ2-7, with a tentative D call TRBD1 (6 bases). CDR3 size: 14 residues. V lost 6 bases and J lost 4, with 19 bases in between. The germline V gene encodes CDR1 GTSNPN and CDR2 SVGIG (reference sequence). The CDR3 bases are TGTGCCTGTACCCCGGTAGGGGGATTATACGAGCAGTACTTC. The encoded protein is CACTPVGGLYEQYF.

The chain has TRBV5-6 and TRBJ2-7; D ambiguous. V was cut by 0 bases and J by 4 bases, with 11 bases left in between. Germline CDR1 and CDR2: SGHDT and YYEEEE. The CDR3 length is 14 residues. CDR3 nucleotide sequence: TGTGCCAGCAGCTTGGGACCGACTCAATACGAGCAGTACTTC. Translated: CASSLGPTQYEQYF.

CDR3 sequence (DNA): TGTGCCAGTAGTAAATTCCCTGACACTGAAGCTTTCTTT. Residues: CASSKFPDTEAFF. This sequence joins TRBV19 and TRBJ1-1; D gene unclear. With 4 bases removed from V and 3 bases from J, the gap between germline ends came to 9 bases. Looked up from germline, CDR1 is LNHDA and CDR2 is SQIVND (reference sequence). This CDR3 region has 13 residues.

This chain joins TRBV9 and TRBJ2-5; 7 nucleotides agree with TRBD2. CDR3 length equals 14 residues. CDR1 is SGDLS and CDR2 is YYNGEE in the germline V gene. The V gene end was trimmed by 5 bases and the J gene end by 3 bases; junction bases not matched to a gene: 7. CDR3 bases: TGTGCCAGCAGTCAAGGCGGGAGAGAAGAGACCCAGTACTTC. Protein sequence: CASSQGGREETQYF.

This sequence joins TRBV11-2 and TRBJ2-1, with 7 bases that match TRBD1. In germline, CDR1 is SGHAT, CDR2 FQNNGV. This CDR3 is 17 amino acids long. The V segment lost 1 base and the J segment 0 bases; nucleotides outside the gene matches: 6. For the CDR3, the DNA is TGTGCCAGCAGCTTAGGGGGACAGTGGAGCTCCTACAATGAGCAGTTCTTC. Translation gives CASSLGGQWSSYNEQFF.

This sequence joins TRBV6-1 and TRBJ2-7, with 7 bases fitting TRBD1. CDR1 is MNHNS, CDR2 SASEGT, per germline. The CDR3 spans 14 residues. Trimming took 2 bases from V and 4 from J; bases not matched to a gene: 5. Written as DNA, the CDR3 is TGTGCCAGCAGTGAACGGGACAGAGTATACGAGCAGTACTTC. Its protein is CASSERDRVYEQYF.